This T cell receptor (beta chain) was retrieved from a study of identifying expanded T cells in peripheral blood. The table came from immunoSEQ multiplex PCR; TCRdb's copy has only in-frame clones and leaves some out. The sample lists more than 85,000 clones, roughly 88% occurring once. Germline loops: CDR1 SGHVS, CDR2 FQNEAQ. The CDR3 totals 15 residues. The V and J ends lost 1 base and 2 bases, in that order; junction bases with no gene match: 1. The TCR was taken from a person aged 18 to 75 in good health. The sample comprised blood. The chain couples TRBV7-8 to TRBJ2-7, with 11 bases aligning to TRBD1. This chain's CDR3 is CASSLVGQGAYEQYF. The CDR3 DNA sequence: TGTGCCAGCAGCTTAGTGGGACAGGGGGCCTACGAGCAGTACTTC. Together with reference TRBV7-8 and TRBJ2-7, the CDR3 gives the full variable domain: GAGVSQSPRYKVAKRGQDVALRCDPISGHVSLFWYQQALGQGPEFLTYFQNEAQLDKSGLPSDRFFAERPEGSVSTLKIQRTQQEDSAVYLCASSLVGQGAYEQYFGPGTRLTVT.